The 21 T cell receptor beta chains below were found in one sample sequenced in a study of CD8+ T cells in alopecia areata. RNA was isolated and reverse transcribed to cDNA, the sequencing template. The protocol was immunoSEQ multiplex PCR, while the TCRdb copy is restricted to in-frame clones and leaves out a portion. Of roughly 220,000 clones in the sample, 66% were seen once. Treatment in this sample: oral pan-JAK inhibitor, 5-10 mg twice daily. This specimen consisted of CD4+ T cells sorted from blood, obtained at week 44, from a patient treated with tofacitinib. Receptors were obtained from a human donor with alopecia areata.

The gene calls are TRBV7-2 and TRBJ1-6; D is unresolved. The CDR3 runs to 14 residues. Trimming removed 4 bases at V and 10 bases at J, with 14 bases between. Per the germline V gene, CDR1 is SGHTA and CDR2 is FQGNSA. For the CDR3, the DNA is TGTGCCAGCAGCTCGGGTACGGTCGCCTCACCCCTCCACTTT. It is translated as CASSSGTVASPLHF. Complete variable domain (other parts from reference TRBV7-2 and TRBJ1-6): GAGVSQSPSNKVTEKGKDVELRCDPISGHTALYWYRQSLGQGLEFLIYFQGNSAPDKSGLPSDRFSAERTGGSVSTLTIQRTQQEDSAVYLCASSSGTVASPLHFGNGTRLTVT.

This chain links TRBV29-1 with TRBJ1-4, with TRBD1 matching over 8 bases. This CDR3 contains 12 residues. Losses at the gene ends were 6 bases for V and 7 bases for J; bases not matched to a gene: 4. Looked up from germline, CDR1 is SQVTM and CDR2 is ANQGSEA. The CDR3 loop is CSVTGEGEKLFF. The CDR3 coding sequence is TGCAGCGTGACAGGGGAGGGTGAAAAACTGTTTTTT.

This clone has more than one count but fewer than ten. The rearrangement joins TRBV6-5 to TRBJ1-5; D not certain. Germline V lookup: CDR1 MNHEY, CDR2 SVGAGI. The CDR3 covers 13 residues. V gave up 0 bases and J gave up 3 bases, with 3 bases separating them. The CDR3 sequence is CASSYSLNQPQHF. As DNA, the CDR3 is TGTGCCAGCAGTTACTCTCTCAATCAGCCCCAGCATTTT.

This chain uses TRBV4-3 with TRBJ2-4, with 10 bases matching TRBD1. Looked up from germline, CDR1 is LGHNA and CDR2 is YSLEER. CDR3 size: 13 residues. V was clipped by 8 bases and J by 6 bases; unmatched bases: 4. The CDR3 loop is CASGDRGRNIQYF. The CDR3 coding sequence is TGCGCCAGCGGGGACAGGGGTCGAAACATTCAGTACTTC.

The V call is TRBV30, the J call TRBJ1-6; D is ambiguous. Looked up from germline, CDR1 is GTSNPN and CDR2 is SVGIG (reference sequence). Trimming took 0 bases from V and 10 from J, leaving 10 bases between them. This CDR3 spans 13 amino acids. The CDR3 is CAWSVGAQSPLHF. CDR3 bases: TGTGCCTGGAGTGTAGGCGCCCAGTCACCCCTCCACTTT.

The chain is built from TRBV9 and TRBJ2-7; 8 positions match TRBD1. Germline trimming cut 4 bases from V and 3 bases from J; bases unmatched to any gene: 9. Germline assignment: CDR1 SGDLS and CDR2 YYNGEE. This CDR3 has 15 residues. The CDR3 loop is CASSRTGTGSYEQYF. CDR3 nucleotide sequence: TGTGCCAGCAGCCGTACCGGGACAGGAAGCTACGAGCAGTACTTC.

The V gene is TRBV7-2, the J gene TRBJ2-5; D perhaps matches TRBD2 (5 bases). Germline CDR1 reads SGHTA; CDR2 reads FQGNSA. V was trimmed by 3 bases and J by 1 base, leaving 12 bases between them. There are 15 residues in the CDR3. DNA for the CDR3: TGTGCCAGCAGCTTGGCCCAACGGGGCCAAGAGACCCAGTACTTC. This gives the protein CASSLAQRGQETQYF.

This clone turned up a few times. The same CDR3 arises from other DNA sequences in this sample as well. The chain links TRBV29-1 to TRBJ2-7, with TRBD1 identical over 8 bases. Germline CDR1 SQVTM, CDR2 ANQGSEA. This CDR3 is built from 15 residues. V lost 4 bases to trimming and J lost 0 bases; unmatched junction nucleotides: 8. DNA for the CDR3: TGCAGCGTTGCCTCCCGGGACAGGTCCTCCTACGAGCAGTACTTC. Translated: CSVASRDRSSYEQYF.

The CDR3 protein is CASSSGRNRERGSPLHF. CDR3 in DNA: TGTGCCAGCAGCTCGGGCCGAAACAGGGAAAGGGGGTCACCCCTCCACTTT. V and J are TRBV5-6 and TRBJ1-6, with a weak D call TRBD1 (6 bases). From germline, CDR1 is SGHDT and CDR2 YYEEEE. This CDR3 has 17 residues. Trimming removed 3 bases at V and 10 bases at J, with 23 bases between. Combining the CDR3 with reference TRBV5-6 and TRBJ1-6 gives the whole variable domain DAGVTQSPTHLIKTRGQQVTLRCSPKSGHDTVSWYQQALGQGPQFIFQYYEEEERQRGNFPDRFSGHQFPNYSSELNVNALLLGDSALYLCASSSGRNRERGSPLHFGNGTRLTVT.

This chain joins TRBV4-3 and TRBJ1-6, with D hard to call. V lost 1 base to trimming and J lost 5 bases, with 9 bases between them. CDR3 length: 15 amino acids. Germline V gives CDR1 LGHNA, CDR2 YSLEER. CDR3 DNA sequence: TGCGCCAGCAGCCAAGGGTGGCAGAATAATTCACCCCTCCACTTT. This encodes CASSQGWQNNSPLHF.

This clone was observed once. The rearrangement uses TRBV29-1 and TRBJ1-2; 7 bases are shared with TRBD1. The germline V gene encodes CDR1 SQVTM and CDR2 ANQGSEA. The CDR3 sequence is 15 residues long. The J segment lost 0 bases and the V segment lost 0 bases, leaving 4 bases of the junction unmatched. Written as DNA, the CDR3 is TGCAGCGTTGAAGAGACAGGGCCAACTAACTATGGCTACACCTTC. Translation gives CSVEETGPTNYGYTF.

This chain joins TRBV15 and TRBJ1-4; a possible D gene is TRBD1 (5 bases). Trimming took 0 bases from V and 6 from J, leaving 14 bases between them. The CDR3 loop spans 16 amino acids. Germline CDR1 is LNHNV and CDR2 is YYDKDF (reference sequence). The chain's CDR3 is CATSREVWRGDEKLFF. CDR3 in DNA: TGTGCCACCAGCAGAGAGGTCTGGCGGGGGGATGAAAAACTGTTTTTT.

The V gene is TRBV7-9, the J gene TRBJ2-3; D gene uncertain. V gave up 8 bases and J gave up 8 bases, with 17 bases separating them. Looked up from germline, CDR1 is SEHNR and CDR2 is FQNEAQ (reference sequence). This CDR3 comprises 13 residues. The CDR3 sequence: CASHGQQSITQYF. Written as DNA, the CDR3 is TGTGCCAGCCATGGCCAGCAAAGTATTACGCAGTATTTT.

The chain recombines TRBV2 with TRBJ2-1; D is perhaps TRBD1 or TRBD2 (5 bases each). The CDR3 sequence is 14 residues long. Germline CDR1 is SNHLY and CDR2 is FYNNEI. V was shortened by 6 bases and J by 6 bases, with 15 bases between the two germline ends. CDR3 amino acids: CASRSLRDVNEQFF. CDR3 sequence (DNA): TGTGCCAGCAGGAGCCTTCGGGACGTCAATGAGCAGTTCTTC.

The V gene is TRBV9, the J gene TRBJ2-2, with TRBD2 identical over 7 bases. The CDR3 has 15 amino acids. Trimming at V came to 0 bases and at J to 10 bases, leaving 9 bases not matched to a gene. Germline CDR1 SGDLS, CDR2 YYNGEE. The CDR3 protein is CASSVVGGVGAELFF. Written as DNA, the CDR3 is TGTGCCAGCAGCGTAGTGGGAGGGGTCGGTGCGGAGCTGTTTTTT.

The chain employs TRBV5-1 and TRBJ2-1; 7 bases agree with TRBD2. Germline CDR1 SGHRS, CDR2 YFSETQ. After removal of 4 bases from V and 9 bases from J, the junction contained 7 bases not matched to a gene. This CDR3 region has 13 residues. For the CDR3, the DNA is TGCGCCAGCAGCCTGGGGGGGTCTACTGAGCAGTTCTTC. Its protein is CASSLGGSTEQFF.

The V gene is TRBV5-1, the J gene TRBJ2-3; D gene uncertain. The CDR3 is made up of 13 amino acids. Trimming stripped 5 bases from V and 2 bases from J, with 9 bases between. The germline gives CDR1 SGHRS, CDR2 YFSETQ. CDR3 in amino acids: CASSKGVTDTQYF. As DNA, the CDR3 is TGCGCCAGCAGTAAAGGAGTCACAGATACGCAGTATTTT.

This chain joins TRBV7-9 and TRBJ2-7; D may be TRBD1 (6 bases). The CDR3 runs 15 residues. Trimming pared 1 base from V and 0 bases from J, leaving 10 bases between. CDR1 SEHNR and CDR2 FQNEAQ come from the germline V gene (reference sequence). CDR3 in amino acids: CASSLEGDTSYEQYF. The CDR3, as DNA: TGTGCCAGCAGCTTAGAAGGGGACACCTCCTACGAGCAGTACTTC.

The V gene is TRBV4-3, the J gene TRBJ1-2; D not resolved. Germline lookup yields CDR1 LGHNA and CDR2 YSLEER. The V gene lost 1 base and the J gene lost 4 bases, with 13 bases spanning the gap. The CDR3 covers 15 residues. The CDR3, as DNA: TGCGCCAGCAGCCAAGCCCCCGGTGGTGCCTATGGCTACACCTTC. Translating gives CASSQAPGGAYGYTF.

J is TRBJ1-1 and V is TRBV12-5, with TRBD1 identical over 9 bases. CDR1 is LGHNT, CDR2 FRNRAP, per germline. J gave up 1 base and V 1 base, and 13 bases lay outside the gene matches. The CDR3 is made up of 19 amino acids. CDR3 sequence reads: CASGLASLGQGSANTEAFF. The CDR3 region has the DNA TGTGCTAGTGGTTTGGCCAGTTTGGGACAGGGTTCCGCGAACACTGAAGCTTTCTTT.

This clone was counted between two and nine times. This rearrangement joins TRBV6-5 to TRBJ2-7; D may be TRBD1 (6 bases). From germline, CDR1 is MNHEY and CDR2 SVGAGI. V was clipped by 4 bases and J by 4 bases, with 17 bases between them. The CDR3 contains 15 residues. The CDR3 bases are TGTGCCAGCAGTTTGAAGGGGGTTTTCGGGTACGAGCAGTACTTC. Its protein product is CASSLKGVFGYEQYF.